This TCR beta chain is from a study of blood T cells in healthy people across ages. Then a second PCR, running about 6 to 12 cycles, was carried out with a sample-barcoded 5' primer and a J-beta primer mix. MiXCR, run by TCRdb on the 5' RACE reads, gives a single entry per CDR3 protein. The data hold about 930,000 distinct CDR3 sequences, with roughly 29% observed a single time. CDR3 length: 14 residues. CDR1 is SGHTA, CDR2 FQGNSA, per germline. The ends were cut back, 0 bases at V and 5 bases at J, with 10 bases in the middle. As for this clonotype: Its antigen is undetermined.

Findings and caveats of the study: Expanded clonotype changes were possibly confounded by unknown donor CMV status.

These data also formed part of another study, on T cells of mothers and their children.

The source is a woman in her thirties or forties in good health. V is TRBV7-2 and J is TRBJ2-5, with D unclear. Sequencing input: blood. The CDR3 is CASSLAGASETQYF. CDR3 DNA sequence: TGTGCCAGCAGCTTAGCGGGCGCGTCGGAGACCCAGTACTTC.